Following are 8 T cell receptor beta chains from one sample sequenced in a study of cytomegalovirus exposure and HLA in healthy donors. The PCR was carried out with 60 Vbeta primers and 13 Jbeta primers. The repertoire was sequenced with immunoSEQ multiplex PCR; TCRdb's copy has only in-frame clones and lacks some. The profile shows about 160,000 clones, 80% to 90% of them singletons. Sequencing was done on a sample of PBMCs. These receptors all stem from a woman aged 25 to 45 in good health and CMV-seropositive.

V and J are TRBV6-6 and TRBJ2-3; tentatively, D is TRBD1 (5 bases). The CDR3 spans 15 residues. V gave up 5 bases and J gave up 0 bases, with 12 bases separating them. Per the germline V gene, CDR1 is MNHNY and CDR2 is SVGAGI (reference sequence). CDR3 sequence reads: CASSRQPPSTDTQYF. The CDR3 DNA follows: TGTGCCAGCAGTCGACAGCCCCCTAGCACAGATACGCAGTATTTT.

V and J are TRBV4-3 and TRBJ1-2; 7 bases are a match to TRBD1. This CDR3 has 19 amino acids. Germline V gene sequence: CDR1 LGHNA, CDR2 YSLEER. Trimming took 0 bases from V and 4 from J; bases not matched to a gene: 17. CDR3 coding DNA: TGCGCCAGCAGCCAAGAGATCGGCGGGCAGGGGGGAGTAACCTATGGCTACACCTTC. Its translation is CASSQEIGGQGGVTYGYTF.

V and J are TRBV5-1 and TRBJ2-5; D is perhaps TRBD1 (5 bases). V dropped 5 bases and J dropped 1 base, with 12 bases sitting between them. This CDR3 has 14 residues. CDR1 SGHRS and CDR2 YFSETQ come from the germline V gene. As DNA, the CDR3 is TGCGCCAGCAGGAGAGAGCAGGGCCAAGAGACCCAGTACTTC. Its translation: CASRREQGQETQYF.

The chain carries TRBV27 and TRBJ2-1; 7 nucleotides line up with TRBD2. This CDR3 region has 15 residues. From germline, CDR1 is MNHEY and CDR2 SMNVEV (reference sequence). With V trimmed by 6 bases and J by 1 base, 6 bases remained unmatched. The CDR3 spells CASRGGSLSYNEQFF. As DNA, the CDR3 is TGTGCCAGCAGGGGGGGGTCCCTTTCCTACAATGAGCAGTTCTTC.

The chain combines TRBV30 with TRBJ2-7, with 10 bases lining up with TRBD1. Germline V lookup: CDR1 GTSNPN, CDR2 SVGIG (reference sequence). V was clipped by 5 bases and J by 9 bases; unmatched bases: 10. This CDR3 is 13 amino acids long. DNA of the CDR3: TGTGCCTGGGACAGGGGGCTTCAAACGAGGCAGTACTTC. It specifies CAWDRGLQTRQYF. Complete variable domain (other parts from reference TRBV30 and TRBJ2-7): SQTIHQWPATLVQPVGSPLSLECTVEGTSNPNLYWYRQAAGRGLQLLFYSVGIGQISSEVPQNLSASRPQDRQFILSSKKLLLSDSGFYLCAWDRGLQTRQYFGPGTRLTVT.

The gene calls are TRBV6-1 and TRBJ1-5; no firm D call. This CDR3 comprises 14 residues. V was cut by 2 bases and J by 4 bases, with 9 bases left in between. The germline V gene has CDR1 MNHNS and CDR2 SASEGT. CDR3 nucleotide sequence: TGTGCCAGCAGTGAATGGCTCCAGAATCAGCCCCAGCATTTT. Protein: CASSEWLQNQPQHF.

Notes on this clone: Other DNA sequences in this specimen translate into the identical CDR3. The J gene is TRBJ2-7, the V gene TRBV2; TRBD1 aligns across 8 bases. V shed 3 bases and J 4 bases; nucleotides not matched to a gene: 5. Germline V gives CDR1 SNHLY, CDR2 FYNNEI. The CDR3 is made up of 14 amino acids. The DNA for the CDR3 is TGTGCCAGCAGTGATCAGGGGGCAGGTTACGAGCAGTACTTC. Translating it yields CASSDQGAGYEQYF. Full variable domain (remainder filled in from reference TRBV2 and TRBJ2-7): EPEVTQTPSHQVTQMGQEVILRCVPISNHLYFYWYRQILGQKVEFLVSFYNNEISEKSEIFDDQFSVERPDGSNFTLKIRSTKLEDSAMYFCASSDQGAGYEQYFGPGTRLTVT.

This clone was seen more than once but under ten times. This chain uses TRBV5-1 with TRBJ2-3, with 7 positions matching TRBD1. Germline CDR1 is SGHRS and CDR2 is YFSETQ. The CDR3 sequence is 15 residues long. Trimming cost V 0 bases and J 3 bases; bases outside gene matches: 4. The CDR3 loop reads CASSLGGQQTDTQYF. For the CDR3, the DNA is TGCGCCAGCAGCTTGGGGGGACAGCAAACAGATACGCAGTATTTT.